Listed here are 24 T cell receptor beta chains from one sample, sequenced in a study of T-cell reconstitution after alpha-beta-depleted transplantation in children. TCRbeta library construction was performed incorporating unique molecular identifiers. TCRdb independently ran MiXCR on the PCR reads; one entry per CDR3 protein. The sample holds 450,000 to 600,000 distinct CDR3 sequences, 32% seen once. The sequenced sample was PBMCs from the stem cell graft donor, obtained from the stem cell graft. All receptors derive from a human donor who donated a stem cell graft to a child with aplastic anemia.

This clonotype was recorded a few times. V usage is TRBV30 and J usage is TRBJ1-1; no firm D call. CDR1 GTSNPN and CDR2 SVGIG come from the germline V gene (reference sequence). Trimming shortened V by 8 bases and J by 2 bases, and 6 bases separated the two germline ends. The CDR3 contains 10 residues. CDR3 sequence reads: CAGENTEAFF. The CDR3 DNA sequence: TGTGCCGGCGAAAACACTGAAGCTTTCTTT.

V gene TRBV5-1 combines with J gene TRBJ1-1; D not certain. The CDR3 totals 16 residues. Between the trimmed V and J ends, which lost 0 bases and 4 bases, there was a span of 16 bases. Germline loops: CDR1 SGHRS, CDR2 YFSETQ. The CDR3 DNA sequence: TGCGCCAGCAGCTTGGAACCTAAGTTGGTTGGCACTGAAGCTTTCTTT. This sequence encodes CASSLEPKLVGTEAFF.

Turning to this clonotype: An end of the junction differs from the germline gene, which may be a read error. This chain joins TRBV20-1 and TRBJ1-2; TRBD1 aligns across 7 bases. The CDR3 loop spans 16 amino acids. Germline CDR1 reads DFQATT; CDR2 reads SNEGSKA (reference sequence). CDR3 bases: TGCTGTGCTAGGGGCTACCGACAGGGCCCCGACTATGGCTACACCTTC. Translated: CCARGYRQGPDYGYTF.

The chain combines TRBV6-1 with TRBJ1-5; D remains ambiguous. The V gene lost 6 bases and the J gene lost 4 bases, with 13 bases spanning the gap. Germline-derived CDR1 and CDR2 are MNHNS and SASEGT. The CDR3 length is 14 residues. CDR3 residues: CASSSSSSNQPQHF. For the CDR3, the DNA is TGTGCCAGCAGCTCTTCATCCAGTAATCAGCCCCAGCATTTT.

The rearrangement joins TRBV5-4 to TRBJ2-2; 13 bases agree with TRBD2. There are 15 residues in the CDR3. CDR1 SGHNT and CDR2 YYREEE come from the germline V gene (reference sequence). Trimming at V came to 5 bases and at J to 8 bases, leaving 6 bases not matched to a gene. As DNA, the CDR3 is TGTGCCAGCAGACTAGCGGGAGGGCCTGTGGGGGAGCTGTTTTTT. Protein product: CASRLAGGPVGELFF. The full variable domain, in which reference TRBV5-4 and TRBJ2-2 provide the parts outside the CDR3, is ETGVTQSPTHLIKTRGQQVTLRCSSQSGHNTVSWYQQALGQGPQFIFQYYREEENGRGNFPPRFSGLQFPNYSSELNVNALELDDSALYLCASRLAGGPVGELFFGEGSRLTVL.

The rearrangement uses TRBV20-1 and TRBJ2-7; 9 bases line up with TRBD2. The CDR3 is made up of 14 amino acids. The V segment lost 0 bases and the J segment 6 bases; nucleotides outside the gene matches: 6. Germline CDR1 is DFQATT and CDR2 is SNEGSKA (reference sequence). The CDR3 loop reads CSARDMAGGFEQYF. The DNA for the CDR3 is TGCAGTGCTAGAGATATGGCGGGAGGGTTCGAGCAGTACTTC.

The V and J genes are TRBV7-9 and TRBJ2-1, with 9 bases aligning to TRBD2. CDR3 length: 15 amino acids. CDR1 is SEHNR, CDR2 FQNEAQ, per germline (reference sequence). The trim removed 5 bases at V and 7 bases at J, leaving 9 bases unmatched. CDR3 coding DNA: TGTGCCAGCAGCCCTCTGACTAGCGGCATTAATGAGCAGTTCTTC. Protein: CASSPLTSGINEQFF.

This clonotype was detected ten times or more. The chain links TRBV7-9 to TRBJ2-7; 7 bases are a match to TRBD2. Trimming at V came to 3 bases and at J to 3 bases, leaving 2 bases not matched to a gene. Germline CDR1 and CDR2: SEHNR and FQNEAQ (reference sequence). The CDR3 spans 13 residues. The CDR3 region is CASSLSGGYEQYF. The CDR3 coding sequence is TGTGCCAGCAGCTTGTCGGGGGGCTACGAGCAGTACTTC.

V is TRBV28 and J is TRBJ2-7, with 8 bases matching TRBD1. The ends lost 8 bases at V and 9 bases at J; junction bases unmatched: 12. CDR3 length: 13 amino acids. The germline gives CDR1 MDHEN, CDR2 SYDVKM. CDR3 amino acids: CASSGQESRGQYF. CDR3 bases: TGTGCCAGCTCGGGACAGGAATCTCGGGGGCAGTACTTC.

The chain is built from TRBV5-5 and TRBJ1-2; a possible D gene is TRBD1 (6 bases). V was clipped by 1 base and J by 11 bases, with 18 bases between them. Germline V gene lookup returns CDR1 SGHKS and CDR2 YYEKEE (reference sequence). The CDR3 loop spans 14 amino acids. The CDR3 loop reads CASSLSPGAVRYTF. In DNA form, the CDR3 reads TGTGCCAGCAGCTTGTCTCCGGGGGCGGTCAGGTACACCTTC. The variable domain in full, with the rest retrieved from reference TRBV5-5 and TRBJ1-2, is DAGVTQSPTHLIKTRGQQVTLRCSPISGHKSVSWYQQVLGQGPQFIFQYYEKEERGRGNFPDRFSARQFPNYSSELNVNALLLGDSALYLCASSLSPGAVRYTFGSGTRLTVV.

The rearrangement uses TRBV7-2 and TRBJ1-3; D gene ambiguous. This CDR3 region has 15 residues. V was cut by 2 bases and J by 4 bases, with 12 bases left in between. CDR1 SGHTA and CDR2 FQGNSA come from the germline V gene. CDR3 amino acids: CASSLSTTGGNTIYF. CDR3 nucleotides: TGTGCCAGCAGCTTATCCACGACGGGGGGAAACACCATATATTTT.

This clonotype was counted between two and nine times. This sequence joins TRBV4-3 and TRBJ1-5; D remains ambiguous. Trimming took 2 bases from V and 0 from J, leaving 8 bases between them. Germline V gene data show CDR1 as LGHNA and CDR2 as YSLEER. The CDR3 contains 15 residues. The CDR3 region is CASSQSADSNQPQHF. The CDR3 region has the DNA TGCGCCAGCAGCCAATCAGCCGATAGCAATCAGCCCCAGCATTTT.

The chain links TRBV19 to TRBJ2-7; maybe TRBD2 (6 bases). The CDR3 has 14 amino acids. CDR1 is LNHDA, CDR2 SQIVND, per germline (reference sequence). Trimming pared 5 bases from V and 6 bases from J, leaving 17 bases between. CDR3: CASSAGLASSEQYV. In nucleotides, the CDR3 is TGTGCCAGTAGTGCCGGGCTAGCGTCATCCGAGCAGTACGTC.

This clonotype has a handful of counts. The rearrangement links TRBV10-2 to TRBJ2-1, with unresolved D. The CDR3 sequence is 12 residues long. Per the germline V gene, CDR1 is WSHSY and CDR2 is SAAADI. Deletions cut 8 bases from V and 5 bases from J, with 10 bases between. CDR3 in amino acids: CASEESHNEQFF. For the CDR3, the DNA is TGCGCCAGCGAGGAATCGCACAATGAGCAGTTCTTC.

This clonotype turned up a few times. V is TRBV5-1 and J is TRBJ2-6; D perhaps matches TRBD1 (6 bases). CDR1 SGHRS and CDR2 YFSETQ come from the germline V gene. V was clipped by 1 base and J by 1 base, with 12 bases between them. This CDR3 contains 17 residues. The CDR3 is CASSLSAGTSGANVLTF. In DNA, the CDR3 is TGCGCCAGCAGCTTGTCGGCCGGGACATCTGGGGCCAACGTCCTGACTTTC.

This clonotype was detected ten times or more. The genes are TRBV24-1 and TRBJ1-5; unclear D gene. The V end was cut by 3 bases, the J end by 4 bases, with 3 bases between. The CDR3 contains 12 residues. Germline V gives CDR1 KGHDR, CDR2 SFDVKD. CDR3 region: CATSDGNQPQHF. The CDR3, as DNA: TGTGCCACCAGTGATGGTAATCAGCCCCAGCATTTT.

This clonotype has just a few counts. This chain joins TRBV12-5 and TRBJ1-1; the match to TRBD1 covers 7 bases. This CDR3 region has 12 residues. Germline-derived CDR1 and CDR2 are LGHNT and FRNRAP. Germline trimming cut 5 bases from V and 3 bases from J; bases unmatched to any gene: 0. CDR3 protein: CASGTGDTEAFF. CDR3 in DNA: TGTGCTAGTGGTACAGGGGACACTGAAGCTTTCTTT. The full variable domain, rest sourced from reference TRBV12-5 and TRBJ1-1, is DARVTQTPRHKVTEMGQEVTMRCQPILGHNTVFWYRQTMMQGLELLAYFRNRAPLDDSGMPKDRFSAEMPDATLATLKIQPSEPRDSAVYFCASGTGDTEAFFGQGTRLTVV.

This clonotype was observed a few times. J is TRBJ2-1 and V is TRBV6-5; no reliable D call. CDR3 length: 15 residues. V lost 0 bases to trimming and J lost 6 bases, with 12 bases between them. The germline CDR1 and CDR2 sequences are MNHEY and SVGAGI. CDR3 nucleotide sequence: TGTGCCAGCAGTTACTCGAAGGCGGCCCTCAATGAGCAGTTCTTC. Protein: CASSYSKAALNEQFF.

The CDR3 nucleotides are TGTGCCAGCAGCGGGAGTTCCGACGAGCAGTACTTC. This encodes CASSGSSDEQYF. The rearrangement links TRBV9 to TRBJ2-7; D is unclear. This CDR3 has 12 residues. Germline V gene lookup returns CDR1 SGDLS and CDR2 YYNGEE. Trimming removed 3 bases at V and 5 bases at J, with 9 bases between.

This clonotype has just a few counts. The genes are TRBV10-3 and TRBJ2-2; D uncertain. This CDR3 has 16 amino acids. V was shortened by 2 bases and J by 6 bases, with 16 bases between the two germline ends. The germline CDR1 and CDR2 sequences are ENHRY and SYGVKD. The chain's CDR3 is CAISEPSRWAAGELFF. As DNA, the CDR3 is TGTGCCATCAGTGAGCCGAGTCGATGGGCTGCCGGGGAGCTGTTTTTT.

The rearrangement joins TRBV7-2 to TRBJ1-2, with 9 positions matching TRBD1. There are 14 residues in the CDR3. V lost 7 bases and J lost 8; bases outside the gene matches: 11. Germline V lookup: CDR1 SGHTA, CDR2 FQGNSA. The CDR3 DNA reads TGTGCCAGCACAAACAGGGGGCTAACGGGAGGCTACACCTTC. It encodes CASTNRGLTGGYTF. Full variable domain (missing parts from reference TRBV7-2 and TRBJ1-2): GAGVSQSPSNKVTEKGKDVELRCDPISGHTALYWYRQSLGQGLEFLIYFQGNSAPDKSGLPSDRFSAERTGGSVSTLTIQRTQQEDSAVYLCASTNRGLTGGYTFGSGTRLTVV.

The chain's CDR3 is CASSLSSGPEQFF. CDR3 in DNA: TGCGCCAGCAGCTTGTCTAGCGGTCCTGAGCAGTTCTTC. The gene calls are TRBV5-1 and TRBJ2-1; 7 bases align to TRBD2. V lost 1 base and J lost 9; bases outside the gene matches: 4. From germline, CDR1 is SGHRS and CDR2 YFSETQ. CDR3 length equals 13 residues. The variable domain in full, completed from reference TRBV5-1 and TRBJ2-1, reads KAGVTQTPRYLIKTRGQQVTLSCSPISGHRSVSWYQQTPGQGLQFLFEYFSETQRNKGNFPGRFSGRQFSNSRSEMNVSTLELGDSALYLCASSLSSGPEQFFGPGTRLTVL.

In its sample, this clonotype was seen a few times. The V and J genes are TRBV7-2 and TRBJ2-3; D not resolved. V lost 5 bases and J 2 bases, leaving 14 bases between the germline ends. This CDR3 comprises 15 residues. The germline CDR1 and CDR2 sequences are SGHTA and FQGNSA. CDR3 residues: CASSPSRQVTDTQYF. The CDR3 nucleotides are TGTGCCAGCAGCCCCTCCCGGCAGGTCACAGATACGCAGTATTTT.

The chain couples TRBV6-1 to TRBJ1-1, with 8 bases fitting TRBD1. Germline-derived CDR1 and CDR2 are MNHNS and SASEGT. CDR3 size: 15 residues. After removal of 6 bases from V and 1 base from J, the junction contained 7 bases not matched to a gene. The CDR3 DNA is TGTGCCAGCAGACCCGACAGGGGACAGAACACTGAAGCTTTCTTT. Encoded protein: CASRPDRGQNTEAFF.